This T cell receptor beta chain was documented in a study of OX40 agonist ivuxolimab in advanced cancers. Overall study context: Patients were infused with ivuxolimab every 2 weeks at 0.01 to 10 mg/kg. General study findings and limits: The antigens recognized by the expanded peripheral T cells, that is their antigen specificity, were not determined. Circulating CD4+ and CD8+ T cells showed clonal expansion by week 6 at 0.1 to 3.0 mg/kg.

The trim removed 4 bases at V and 2 bases at J, leaving 12 bases unmatched. Germline V gives CDR1 SGHRS, CDR2 YFSETQ. This CDR3 contains 18 residues. The table came from immunoSEQ multiplex PCR; TCRdb's copy has only in-frame clones and leaves some out. The repertoire holds approximately 39,000 clones, with 81% as singletons. Concerning this clone itself: Its matching antigen is unknown.

At cycle 4 day 1, cycle 7 day 1, and baseline, blood was sampled. This rearrangement joins TRBV5-1 to TRBJ2-1, with 10 bases aligning to TRBD2. The source of this sequence is an adult with an advanced solid tumor such as melanoma, head and neck, liver or kidney cancer. Sequences were derived from CD4+ or CD8+ T cells sorted from blood, sampled in a trial of the OX40 agonist ivuxolimab. CDR3 protein: CASSRGTVLAGTYNEQFF. CDR3 coding DNA: TGCGCCAGCAGCCGGGGGACCGTACTAGCGGGGACCTACAATGAGCAGTTCTTC.